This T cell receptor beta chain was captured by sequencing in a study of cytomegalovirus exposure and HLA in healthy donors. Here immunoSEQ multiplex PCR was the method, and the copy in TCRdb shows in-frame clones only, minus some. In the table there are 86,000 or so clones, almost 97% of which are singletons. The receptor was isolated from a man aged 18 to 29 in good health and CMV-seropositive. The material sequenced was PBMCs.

CDR3 sequence: CASSPRQGAYTEAFF. In nucleotides, the CDR3 is TGTGCCAGCAGTCCTAGACAGGGGGCGTACACTGAAGCTTTCTTT. The chain combines TRBV6-6 with TRBJ1-1, with 10 bases lining up with TRBD1. The J segment lost 3 bases and the V segment lost 5 bases, leaving 6 bases of the junction unmatched. This CDR3 comprises 15 residues. Germline assignment: CDR1 MNHNY and CDR2 SVGAGI (reference sequence).